The 19 T cell receptor beta chains presented below share a single source sample, sequenced in a study of tumor-infiltrating lymphocytes in primary liver carcinoma. A primer in the constant region served to generate TCR beta cDNA from approximately 500 ng of total RNA. Slightly modified ARM-PCR served as the procedure for the TCR beta libraries. These libraries came from three rounds of nested multiplex PCR. Running 10 cycles apiece, the first two PCR rounds relied on TRBV1-TRBV30 forward primers together with a C-beta reverse primer. Using its own MiXCR run on the multiplex PCR reads, TCRdb lists one record per CDR3 protein. The repertoire holds 90,000 to 140,000 distinct CDR3 sequences, about four fifths seen once, with 15% to 25% in the top ten. For each extraction, RNA and DNA were obtained together from about 21-30 mg of unsorted bulk tissue. What was sequenced was liver tumor tissue from sampling region 3. The subset denotes: tumor region T3, left-lateral pole. Receptor source: a man aged 40-55 years with primary liver carcinoma and hepatitis B virus infection.

About this clonotype: The junction departs from the called germline gene at one end, perhaps through a read error. The chain recombines TRBV4-3 with TRBJ2-5; 9 bases map to TRBD2. The CDR3 loop spans 18 amino acids. The germline V gene has CDR1 LGHNA and CDR2 YSLEER. In nucleotides, the CDR3 is TGCGCCAGCAGCCAAGACCTGATTAGCGGGGGCCCGCAAGGGACCCAGTACTTC. Translation: CASSQDLISGGPQGTQYF.

The rearrangement links TRBV5-5 to TRBJ2-7; D unresolved. Trimming stripped 6 bases from V and 2 bases from J, with 15 bases between. The CDR3 runs to 14 residues. Germline loops: CDR1 SGHKS, CDR2 YYEKEE (reference sequence). The chain's CDR3 is CASNLSPNTYEQYF. CDR3 DNA: TGTGCCAGCAACCTATCACCGAACACCTACGAGCAGTACTTC.

Points on this clonotype: This is likely a read error, given that the CDR3 carries no conserved phenylalanine or tryptophan at its end. The DNA is omitted, as the CDR3 cannot be located on it reliably, and the CDR3 follows TCRdb's listing. The V gene is TRBV11-3, the J gene TRBJ2-2; the DNA was not used to check the table's D call, TRBD2. Termini included, the CDR3 measures 15 amino acids. Germline CDR1 and CDR2: SGHNT and YENEEA. CDR3 in amino acids: CASSLGLVGTGELFS.

To note about this clonotype: The junction departs from germline at one end; a sequencing error may be responsible. This rearrangement joins TRBV29-1 to TRBJ1-1; no clear D gene. The CDR3 is 15 residues long. CDR1 and CDR2 (germline): SQVTM, ANQGSEA. The CDR3 region is CSVGPGWGTNTEAFF. The CDR3 nucleotides are TGCAGCGTGGGCCCGGGATGGGGAACGAACACCGAAGCTTTCTTT.

Concerning this clonotype itself: The germline gene is not matched at one end of the junction; a read error may be the cause. The V gene is TRBV12-3 or TRBV12-4, the J gene TRBJ1-5, with D possibly being TRBD1 (5 bases). The CDR3 is 15 residues long. CDR3 coding DNA: TGTGCCAGCAGGTCGGGGACCGCTAGCAGTCAGTCCCAGCATTTT. Encoded protein: CASRSGTASSQSQHF.

As concerns this clonotype: The conserved phenylalanine or tryptophan normally closing the CDR3 is absent here, so this likely arose from a read error. This rearrangement joins TRBV11-2 to TRBJ2-6, with unresolved D. Per germline, CDR1 SGHAT and CDR2 FQNNGV. The CDR3 has 15 residues. As DNA, the CDR3 is TGTGTCACCCAGTGGCCGCGCTCTGGGGCCAACGTCCTGACTTCC. The encoded protein is CVTQWPRSGANVLTS.

Details on this clonotype: One end of the junction does not line up with germline, which may come from a read error. The genes are TRBV6-2 or TRBV6-3 and TRBJ2-7; 9 bases map to TRBD1. CDR1 MNHEY and CDR2 SVGEGT come from the germline V gene. The CDR3 totals 15 residues. The CDR3 bases are TGTGCCAGCAACCTTCCGGGACAGGGAGGCATCGAGCAGAGCTTC. The encoded protein is CASNLPGQGGIEQSF.

In this sample, this clonotype turned up many times. V and J are TRBV5-4 and TRBJ1-2; 9 bases map to TRBD1. Germline V gene data show CDR1 as SGHNT and CDR2 as YYREEE (reference sequence). CDR3 length: 15 amino acids. V shed 3 bases and J 8 bases; nucleotides not matched to a gene: 11. The chain's CDR3 is CASSYPSGQGKGYTF. CDR3 nucleotides: TGTGCCAGCAGCTACCCTTCGGGACAGGGAAAAGGCTACACCTTC.

This clonotype came up a few times. The CDR3 end shows no conserved phenylalanine or tryptophan, and so a read error is likely. The chain couples TRBV11-2 to TRBJ2-7; a possible D gene is TRBD1 (6 bases). The length of the CDR3 is 15 residues. Germline CDR1 and CDR2: SGHAT and FQNNGV. CDR3 sequence reads: CVSSFRWAGENEQYI. For the CDR3, the DNA is TGTGTCAGCAGCTTTCGATGGGCAGGGGAAAACGAGCAGTACATC.

This clonotype was seen more than once but under ten times. V and J are TRBV2 and TRBJ2-1; 7 bases map to TRBD2. Losses at the gene ends were 4 bases for V and 7 bases for J; bases not matched to a gene: 10. Per the germline V gene, CDR1 is SNHLY and CDR2 is FYNNEI. There are 15 residues in the CDR3. CDR3 region: CASSARASGVNEQFF. The CDR3 DNA follows: TGTGCCAGCAGTGCTCGGGCTAGCGGTGTAAATGAGCAGTTCTTC.

In this sample, this clonotype turned up once. This sequence joins TRBV20-1 and TRBJ2-7; D is uncertain. CDR1 is DFQATT and CDR2 is SNEGSKA in the germline V gene (reference sequence). Trimming shortened V by 6 bases and J by 3 bases, and 12 bases separated the two germline ends. CDR3 length: 12 amino acids. The CDR3 protein is CSATKWGYEQYF. The CDR3 DNA reads TGCAGTGCCACTAAGTGGGGCTACGAGCAGTACTTC.

Notes on this clonotype: The conserved phenylalanine or tryptophan normally closing the CDR3 is absent here, so this likely arose from a read error. The limits of the CDR3 on the DNA are not certain, so only TCRdb's listed CDR3 is given. The chain is built from TRBV6-5 and TRBJ1-1; the table gives TRBD1 as D, unverified against the DNA. The germline gives CDR1 MNHEY, CDR2 SVGAGI. The CDR3 numbers 14 amino acids, ends counted. This chain's CDR3 is CASSYQGAYAEPYY.

The chain recombines TRBV11-2 with TRBJ2-5; 8 bases align to TRBD1. V was pared by 7 bases and J by 4 bases, with 11 bases of the junction left unmatched. The CDR3 is 15 amino acids. Germline CDR1 and CDR2: SGHAT and FQNNGV. Here the CDR3 DNA reads TGTGCCAGCATCTCCCTCCGGACAGGGCTAGAGACCCAGTACTTC. As protein: CASISLRTGLETQYF. Full variable domain (rest looked up from reference TRBV11-2 and TRBJ2-5): EAGVAQSPRYKIIEKRQSVAFWCNPISGHATLYWYQQILGQGPKLLIQFQNNGVVDDSQLPKDRFSAERLKGVDSTLKIQPAKLEDSAVYLCASISLRTGLETQYFGPGTRLLVL.

The chain carries TRBV5-4 and TRBJ2-7, with D possibly TRBD1 on 5 matching bases. This CDR3 is 13 amino acids long. Per the germline V gene, CDR1 is SGHNT and CDR2 is YYREEE (reference sequence). The V and J ends lost 3 bases and 3 bases respectively, with 10 bases between them. The CDR3 sequence: CASSSIQDYEQYF. In nucleotides, the CDR3 is TGTGCCAGCAGCTCCATACAGGACTACGAGCAGTACTTC.

The V call is TRBV29-1, the J call TRBJ2-7; 8 bases line up with TRBD1. The germline V gene encodes CDR1 SQVTM and CDR2 ANQGSEA. The CDR3 spans 14 residues. Written as DNA, the CDR3 is TGCAACCTTAGACAGGGGCCCAACTCCTACGAGCAGTACTTC. Amino acid sequence: CNLRQGPNSYEQYF.

About this clonotype itself: A read error may produce the germline difference seen at one junction end. The chain links TRBV6-1 to TRBJ2-1, with TRBD2 matching 9 bases. CDR3 length: 14 amino acids. The germline gives CDR1 MNHNS, CDR2 SASEGT. The CDR3 DNA sequence: TGTGCCAGCATCGTAGCGGGAGTACTTAGTGAACAGATCTTC. Translating gives CASIVAGVLSEQIF.

This rearrangement joins TRBV4-1 to TRBJ2-7; the D is unclear. There are 14 residues in the CDR3. Germline CDR1 reads MGHRA; CDR2 reads YSYEKL. V lost 1 base to trimming and J lost 0 bases, with 7 bases between them. The DNA of the CDR3 is TGCGCCAGCAGCCAAGCGGTTTACTCCTACGAGCAGTACTTC. Translated, it gives CASSQAVYSYEQYF.

About this clonotype itself: The junction shows a germline mismatch at one end, possibly a read error. This rearrangement joins TRBV12-3 or TRBV12-4 to TRBJ2-5, with D tentatively TRBD2 (6 bases). The CDR3 covers 13 residues. In nucleotides, the CDR3 is TGTGCCTGCAGTTTAACGGGGGTGGAGACCCAGTACTTC. This gives the protein CACSLTGVETQYF.

Comments on this clonotype: A much larger clone lies a single base off, so this may be a read error. The genes are TRBV7-2 and TRBJ2-3; TRBD2 agrees at 10 bases. Germline lookup yields CDR1 SGHTA and CDR2 FQGNSA. This CDR3 region has 17 residues. The V and J ends lost 6 bases and 5 bases, in that order; junction bases with no gene match: 14. The CDR3 nucleotides read TGTGCCAGCAGACGGACTAGCGGTTCGGGGGGCATAGATACGCAGTATTTT. It translates to CASRRTSGSGGIDTQYF.